A single sample gave rise to the 21 T cell receptor beta chains below, sequenced in a study of T cells after yellow fever vaccination. In TCRdb, the 5' RACE reads were re-called with MiXCR into one record per CDR3 protein. The table records under 350,000 distinct CDR3 sequences, over 3.5% of them present only once. Sample: PBMCs, taken 5 days after the yellow fever booster vaccination. All receptors derive from a young man who received the YFV17D yellow fever vaccine.

This rearrangement joins TRBV5-1 to TRBJ2-1; D might be TRBD1 (7 bases). V was shortened by 3 bases and J by 9 bases, with 22 bases between the two germline ends. The CDR3 is 16 amino acids. The germline gives CDR1 SGHRS, CDR2 YFSETQ. The DNA for the CDR3 is TGCGCCAGCAGCTGGAGGGGACAGACGACCCCCGGTGAGCAGTTCTTC. Translation gives CASSWRGQTTPGEQFF.

CDR3 nucleotides: TGTGCCAGCAGTGAAGGGCTAGCGGGGATCCACGAGCAGTACGTC. It yields the protein CASSEGLAGIHEQYV. J is TRBJ2-7 and V is TRBV2; 9 bases fit TRBD2. Germline V lookup: CDR1 SNHLY, CDR2 FYNNEI. The CDR3 length is 15 residues. Trimming took 1 base from V and 5 from J; bases not matched to a gene: 6.

The chain employs TRBV11-2 and TRBJ1-5; TRBD1 matches 9 bases. With 4 bases clipped from V and 7 bases from J, the junction kept 8 bases outside the gene matches. The CDR3 consists of 15 residues. Germline assignment: CDR1 SGHAT and CDR2 FQNNGV. Here the CDR3 reads CASSYADRGGQPQHF. The CDR3 DNA reads as TGTGCCAGCAGCTACGCGGACAGGGGTGGCCAGCCCCAGCATTTT. Drawing the rest from reference TRBV11-2 and TRBJ1-5, the complete variable domain is EAGVAQSPRYKIIEKRQSVAFWCNPISGHATLYWYQQILGQGPKLLIQFQNNGVVDDSQLPKDRFSAERLKGVDSTLKIQPAKLEDSAVYLCASSYADRGGQPQHFGDGTRLSIL.

This clonotype was seen only a few times. This rearrangement joins TRBV5-1 to TRBJ2-1; D is perhaps TRBD2 (5 bases). Deletions cut 6 bases from V and 8 bases from J, with 18 bases between. The CDR3 consists of 14 residues. Looked up from germline, CDR1 is SGHRS and CDR2 is YFSETQ. The CDR3 is CASTMYGVLYEQFF. The CDR3 DNA follows: TGCGCCAGCACCATGTACGGGGTCCTCTATGAGCAGTTCTTC.

This clonotype has more than one count but fewer than ten. The J gene is TRBJ2-1, the V gene TRBV10-2; TRBD2 matches at 7 bases. Germline CDR1 reads WSHSY; CDR2 reads SAAADI. The CDR3 consists of 14 residues. Unmatched junction bases numbered 10, after V lost 10 bases and J lost 4 bases. CDR3 region: CATVARGDYNEQFF. As DNA, the CDR3 is TGCGCCACCGTTGCCCGGGGGGATTACAATGAGCAGTTCTTC.

This clonotype has only a few counts. V is TRBV21-1 and J is TRBJ2-5. TRBV21-1 is tagged as a pseudogene. This CDR3 has 14 residues. CDR3 coding DNA: TGTGCCAGCAACAGAGGGGTCGGTTTAGAGACCCAGTACTTC. It translates to CASNRGVGLETQYF.

The chain combines TRBV5-1 with TRBJ2-2; the D gene is possibly TRBD2 (5 bases). From germline, CDR1 is SGHRS and CDR2 YFSETQ. Trimming pared 6 bases from V and 3 bases from J, leaving 15 bases between. The CDR3 is 15 residues long. The CDR3 region has the DNA TGCGCCAGCATTCCTTACAGCGGTCACACCGGGGAGCTGTTTTTT. It translates to CASIPYSGHTGELFF.

The CDR3 bases are TGTGCCAGCAGCGTATCACAGCGGGGGTACCAAGAGACCCAGTACTTC. It translates to CASSVSQRGYQETQYF. The chain employs TRBV9 and TRBJ2-5, with 8 bases lining up with TRBD2. Per germline, CDR1 SGDLS and CDR2 YYNGEE. The CDR3 is 16 residues long. The V and J ends lost 1 base and 0 bases, in that order; junction bases with no gene match: 5.

This clonotype appeared a few times. The gene calls are TRBV27 and TRBJ2-3; D assignment may be TRBD1 or TRBD2 (5 bases each). With 5 bases removed from V and 4 bases from J, the gap between germline ends came to 16 bases. This CDR3 region has 15 residues. CDR1 is MNHEY, CDR2 SMNVEV, per germline (reference sequence). The CDR3 here is CASSLRGAEADTQYF. CDR3 sequence (DNA): TGTGCCAGCAGTCTAAGAGGGGCCGAGGCAGATACGCAGTATTTT.

This clonotype was detected a few times. The chain recombines TRBV3-1 with TRBJ1-1, with unresolved D. The CDR3 extends over 14 amino acids. Trimming left V 3 bases short and J 3 bases short, with 11 bases between. CDR1 is LGHDT and CDR2 is YNNKEL in the germline V gene (reference sequence). The CDR3 nucleotides are TGTGCCAGCAGCCAGACGGGCTTATACACTGAAGCTTTCTTT. Protein sequence: CASSQTGLYTEAFF.

This chain connects TRBV4-3 to TRBJ2-1, with D perhaps matching TRBD2 (6 bases). The V and J ends lost 0 bases and 0 bases respectively, with 12 bases between them. CDR3 length: 17 amino acids. Germline CDR1 LGHNA, CDR2 YSLEER. This CDR3 reads CASSQDSRGASYNEQFF. CDR3 nucleotides: TGCGCCAGCAGCCAAGATTCGCGCGGGGCCTCCTACAATGAGCAGTTCTTC.

This clonotype was observed a handful of times. V is TRBV25-1 and J is TRBJ2-5; D tentatively fits TRBD1 or TRBD2 (6 bases each). The CDR3 spans 14 residues. The V end was cut by 2 bases, the J end by 5 bases, with 12 bases between. Germline V gene sequence: CDR1 MGHDK, CDR2 SYGVNS. The DNA of the CDR3 is TGTGCCAGCAGTGAACCGGGGGCTCGGGAGACCCAGTACTTC. Protein: CASSEPGARETQYF.

V and J are TRBV29-1 and TRBJ2-3, with D maybe TRBD2 (6 bases). CDR3 length: 16 amino acids. Germline-derived CDR1 and CDR2 are SQVTM and ANQGSEA. V was pared by 3 bases and J by 4 bases, with 20 bases between. The CDR3 spells CSVDGPTGTYSDTQYF. The CDR3 region has the DNA TGCAGCGTTGACGGCCCCACCGGGACTTATTCAGATACGCAGTATTTT.

There are many counts of this clonotype. The chain links TRBV5-1 to TRBJ2-5; 9 positions agree with TRBD1. From germline, CDR1 is SGHRS and CDR2 YFSETQ. The CDR3 contains 15 residues. V gave up 7 bases and J gave up 5 bases; unmatched junction bases: 12. CDR3 DNA sequence: TGCGCCAGCGGATCACAGGGGGCTGTTGCCGAGACCCAGTACTTC. It specifies CASGSQGAVAETQYF.

This clonotype was seen a handful of times. The chain joins TRBV25-1 to TRBJ1-2; D not certain. The CDR3 sequence is 10 residues long. Between the trimmed V and J ends, which lost 8 bases and 5 bases, there was a span of 6 bases. Germline V lookup: CDR1 MGHDK, CDR2 SYGVNS. The CDR3 region has the DNA TGTGCCAGCGGGGAGTATGGCTACACCTTC. Translated: CASGEYGYTF.

This clonotype was observed a handful of times. The chain is built from TRBV20-1 and TRBJ2-3; 9 bases match TRBD2. The CDR3 is made up of 16 amino acids. Looked up from germline, CDR1 is DFQATT and CDR2 is SNEGSKA (reference sequence). V trimming: 5 bases; J trimming: 3 bases; junction bases outside the gene matches: 12. In DNA, the CDR3 is TGCAGTGCTCACCCCGGTCGCGGGGGGGCAACAGATACGCAGTATTTT. Residues: CSAHPGRGGATDTQYF.

This clonotype was observed at least ten times. The rearrangement uses TRBV12-3 or TRBV12-4 and TRBJ1-5; D call uncertain. Trimming removed 8 bases at V and 5 bases at J, with 16 bases between. This CDR3 has 14 residues. For the CDR3, the DNA is TGTGCCAGCGCTGACGCGGAGATTTATCAGCCCCAGCATTTT. Its protein is CASADAEIYQPQHF.

This chain connects TRBV20-1 to TRBJ2-1; D is possibly TRBD1 or TRBD2 (5 bases each). Between the trimmed V and J ends, which lost 0 bases and 8 bases, there was a span of 23 bases. CDR3 length equals 17 residues. The germline V gene encodes CDR1 DFQATT and CDR2 SNEGSKA (reference sequence). DNA of the CDR3: TGCAGTGCTAGAGATATAAAGGGGACCACAATTAACGATGAGCAGTTCTTC. It yields the protein CSARDIKGTTINDEQFF.

The chain carries TRBV25-1 and TRBJ1-4, with D possibly TRBD1 on 6 matching bases. The CDR3 runs to 14 residues. Per the germline V gene, CDR1 is MGHDK and CDR2 is SYGVNS. V shed 5 bases and J shed 6 bases, with 13 bases lying between them. The CDR3 is CASSTRGSDEKLFF. For the CDR3, the DNA is TGTGCCAGCAGTACTAGGGGGAGTGATGAAAAACTGTTTTTT.

Ten or more counts support this clonotype. The chain is built from TRBV4-1 and TRBJ2-1, with D hard to call. CDR1 and CDR2 from the germline V gene are MGHRA and YSYEKL. The CDR3 has 13 residues. V was pared by 2 bases and J by 6 bases, with 8 bases between. CDR3: CASSQRMGNEQFF. The CDR3 DNA follows: TGCGCCAGCAGCCAACGGATGGGCAATGAGCAGTTCTTC.

The chain carries TRBV10-3 and TRBJ2-3; D gene uncertain. CDR3 length equals 13 residues. Deletions cut 1 base from V and 4 bases from J, with 6 bases between. Germline V CDR1 and CDR2: ENHRY, SYGVKD. CDR3 sequence: CAISEFPADTQYF. CDR3 DNA sequence: TGTGCCATCAGTGAGTTCCCCGCAGATACGCAGTATTTT.